The 16 T cell receptor beta chains below all came from one sample that was sequenced in a study of OX40 agonist ivuxolimab in advanced cancers. Sequencing was performed with immunoSEQ multiplex PCR; in TCRdb, only in-frame clones are kept and a portion is missing. The sample contains roughly 92,000 clones, about 90% of which appear only once. Here the sequenced sample was CD4+ or CD8+ T cells sorted from blood, taken in a trial of the OX40 agonist ivuxolimab. The receptors originated from an adult with an advanced solid tumor such as melanoma, head and neck, liver or kidney cancer.

J is TRBJ2-5 and V is TRBV27; TRBD2 matches 9 bases. The J call may be incorrect, as the DNA end agrees better with TRBJ2-7. This CDR3 is built from 14 residues. The V gene's germline CDR1 is MNHEY and CDR2 SMNVEV (reference sequence). CDR3 region: CASTRTSASHEQYF. In DNA form, the CDR3 reads TGTGCCAGCACTAGGACTAGCGCCTCTCACGAGCAGTACTTC.

The chain couples TRBV28 to TRBJ1-3; TRBD1 matches 7 bases. The germline CDR1 and CDR2 sequences are MDHEN and SYDVKM. The CDR3 is 15 residues long. The ends lost 6 bases at V and 0 bases at J; junction bases unmatched: 5. The CDR3 protein is CASRRTGASGNTIYF. The CDR3 DNA reads as TGTGCCAGCAGACGGACAGGAGCCTCTGGAAACACCATATATTTT.

The chain uses TRBV30 and TRBJ2-5; 9 bases are a match to TRBD1. Gene TRBJ2-7 matches the end of the DNA better, so the J call may be wrong. The CDR3 is 13 residues long. The germline V gene has CDR1 GTSNPN and CDR2 SVGIG (reference sequence). The CDR3 DNA reads TGTGCCTGGAGTGTTACAGGGGGCACCGAGCAGTACTTC. This codes for CAWSVTGGTEQYF.

This clone was found once. The gene calls are TRBV6-6 and TRBJ2-7; no definite D call. The CDR3 contains 12 residues. V lost 6 bases, J lost 4 bases, and 10 bases lay in between. Germline V gives CDR1 MNHNY, CDR2 SVGAGI (reference sequence). CDR3 sequence (DNA): TGTGCCAGCAGCTTCCCTGGGTACGAGCAGTACTTC. Its protein is CASSFPGYEQYF.

V gene TRBV4-1 combines with J gene TRBJ1-4; no clear D. This CDR3 region has 15 residues. V lost 8 bases and J lost 0, with 13 bases in between. Germline CDR1 reads MGHRA; CDR2 reads YSYEKL. CDR3: CASGRTGATNEKLFF. CDR3 in DNA: TGCGCCAGCGGCCGGACCGGGGCAACTAATGAAAAACTGTTTTTT.

V is TRBV27 and J is TRBJ2-1; D is undetermined. V was trimmed by 10 bases and J by 9 bases, leaving 13 bases between them. The germline CDR1 and CDR2 sequences are MNHEY and SMNVEV (reference sequence). The CDR3 spans 11 residues. The CDR3 sequence is CATHQLGEQFF. In nucleotides, the CDR3 is TGTGCCACCCATCAATTAGGTGAGCAGTTCTTC.

The chain recombines TRBV6-1 with TRBJ2-1; a weak D match, TRBD2 (6 bases). The CDR3 is 15 amino acids. V lost 0 bases and J lost 4, with 10 bases in between. Germline V gene data show CDR1 as MNHNS and CDR2 as SASEGT. The CDR3: CASSEAIGGYNEQFF. In nucleotides, the CDR3 is TGTGCCAGCAGTGAAGCCATAGGAGGGTACAATGAGCAGTTCTTC.

This rearrangement joins TRBV7-8 to TRBJ2-1, with 7 bases aligning to TRBD2. Germline V gene lookup returns CDR1 SGHVS and CDR2 FQNEAQ. V was pared by 8 bases and J by 9 bases, with 7 bases of the junction left unmatched. The CDR3 consists of 12 residues. The CDR3 DNA follows: TGTGCCAGCGAGGGAGGGCCGGTTGAGCAGTTCTTC. Translating gives CASEGGPVEQFF.

The rearrangement links TRBV4-1 to TRBJ2-5, with 12 positions matching TRBD2. V was pared by 1 base and J by 4 bases, with 4 bases of the junction left unmatched. CDR3 size: 16 residues. Germline assignment: CDR1 MGHRA and CDR2 YSYEKL. The CDR3 here is CASSQVASGRVETQYF. The CDR3 bases are TGCGCCAGCAGCCAAGTTGCTAGCGGGAGGGTAGAGACCCAGTACTTC.

The chain carries TRBV14 and TRBJ2-3; 10 nucleotides align to TRBD1. The junction had 6 bases not matched to a gene; V was cut back by 1 base and J by 2 bases. Germline CDR1 is SGHDN and CDR2 is FVKESK. There are 17 residues in the CDR3. The CDR3 nucleotides are TGTGCCAGCAGCCAAGTCGGGGACAGGGGAACCACAGATACGCAGTATTTT. Its translation is CASSQVGDRGTTDTQYF.

V usage is TRBV15 and J usage is TRBJ2-1; TRBD2 matches 8 bases. The CDR3 has 15 residues. The V gene end was trimmed by 3 bases and the J gene end by 8 bases; junction bases not matched to a gene: 9. CDR1 and CDR2 from the germline V gene are LNHNV and YYDKDF (reference sequence). The DNA of the CDR3 is TGTGCCACCAGCAGTCCCGGACTAGCTGGCGATGAGCAGTTCTTC. Amino acids: CATSSPGLAGDEQFF.

The chain combines TRBV6-6 with TRBJ1-2, with D possibly being TRBD1 (5 bases). The CDR3 has 16 amino acids. V gave up 0 bases and J gave up 2 bases, with 13 bases separating them. From germline, CDR1 is MNHNY and CDR2 SVGAGI (reference sequence). This chain's CDR3 is CASSYSLGGDNYGYTF. In nucleotides, the CDR3 is TGTGCCAGCAGTTACTCTCTCGGCGGGGACAACTATGGCTACACCTTC.

The rearrangement joins TRBV6-4 to TRBJ2-3; either TRBD1 or TRBD2 may fit D (5 bases each). Germline CDR1 MRHNA, CDR2 SNTAGT. V lost 5 bases and J 0 bases, leaving 9 bases between the germline ends. This CDR3 region has 14 residues. The CDR3 loop reads CASSPGPSTDTQYF. Written as DNA, the CDR3 is TGTGCCAGCAGTCCGGGGCCTAGCACAGATACGCAGTATTTT.

The chain recombines TRBV18 with TRBJ2-5, with D possibly matching TRBD2 (6 bases). There are 13 residues in the CDR3. The germline CDR1 and CDR2 sequences are KGHSH and LQKENI. Trimming removed 3 bases from V and 4 bases from J, with 9 bases in between. CDR3 nucleotide sequence: TGTGCCAGCTCACCGGGACTTGGAGAGACCCAGTACTTC. This sequence encodes CASSPGLGETQYF.

CDR3 residues: CASSGPVGSTDTQYF. CDR3 DNA: TGTGCCAGCAGTGGCCCGGTGGGGAGCACAGATACGCAGTATTTT. The chain couples TRBV28 to TRBJ2-3; D unresolved. Germline CDR1 MDHEN, CDR2 SYDVKM. This CDR3 is 15 amino acids long. V lost 5 bases and J lost 0, with 12 bases in between.

This chain links TRBV30 with TRBJ2-1; 8 nucleotides match TRBD2. V lost 4 bases, J lost 7 bases, and 6 bases stayed unmatched. This CDR3 has 13 residues. The germline gives CDR1 GTSNPN, CDR2 SVGIG (reference sequence). The CDR3 loop reads CAWNSGGWNEQFF. CDR3 DNA sequence: TGTGCCTGGAACAGCGGGGGCTGGAATGAGCAGTTCTTC.